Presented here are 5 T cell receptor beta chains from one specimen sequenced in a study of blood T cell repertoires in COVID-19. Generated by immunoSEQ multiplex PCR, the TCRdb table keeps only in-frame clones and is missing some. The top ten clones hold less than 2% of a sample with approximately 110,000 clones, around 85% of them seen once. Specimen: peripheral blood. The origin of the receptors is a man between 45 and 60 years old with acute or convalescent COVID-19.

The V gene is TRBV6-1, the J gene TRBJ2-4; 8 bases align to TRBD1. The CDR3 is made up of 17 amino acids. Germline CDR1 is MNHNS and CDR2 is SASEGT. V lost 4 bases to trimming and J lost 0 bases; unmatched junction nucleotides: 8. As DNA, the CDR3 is TGTGCCAGCAGTGCATTCTCAGGGGGCCAAGCCAAAAACATTCAGTACTTC. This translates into CASSAFSGGQAKNIQYF.

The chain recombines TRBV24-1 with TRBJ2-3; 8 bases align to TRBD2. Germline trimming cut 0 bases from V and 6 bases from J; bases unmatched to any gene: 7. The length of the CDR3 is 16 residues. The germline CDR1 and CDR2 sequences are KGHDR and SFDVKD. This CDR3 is CATSDLGSGDRDTQYF. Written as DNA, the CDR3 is TGTGCCACCAGTGATTTGGGTAGCGGGGATAGGGATACGCAGTATTTT.

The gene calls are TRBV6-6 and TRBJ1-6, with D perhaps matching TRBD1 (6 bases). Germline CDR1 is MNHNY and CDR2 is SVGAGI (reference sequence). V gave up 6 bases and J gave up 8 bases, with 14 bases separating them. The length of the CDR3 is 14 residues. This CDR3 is CASRVWAGDSPLHF. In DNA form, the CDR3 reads TGTGCCAGCAGGGTATGGGCAGGGGATTCACCCCTCCACTTT.

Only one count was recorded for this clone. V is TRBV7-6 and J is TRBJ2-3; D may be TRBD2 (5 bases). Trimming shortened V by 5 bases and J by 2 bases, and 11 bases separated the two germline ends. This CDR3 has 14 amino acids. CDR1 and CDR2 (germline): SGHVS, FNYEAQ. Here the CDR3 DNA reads TGTGCCAGCAGCCCCCCGGAGGCCACAGATACGCAGTATTTT. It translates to CASSPPEATDTQYF.

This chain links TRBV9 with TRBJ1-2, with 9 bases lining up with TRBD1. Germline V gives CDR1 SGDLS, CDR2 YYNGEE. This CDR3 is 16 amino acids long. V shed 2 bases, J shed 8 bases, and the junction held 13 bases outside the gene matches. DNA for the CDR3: TGTGCCAGCAGCGTTCTCCCGGGACAGGGTGAGGCGGGCTACACCTTC. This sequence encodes CASSVLPGQGEAGYTF.